These 17 T cell receptor beta chains originate from one sample sequenced in a study of naive and memory T cell subsets. Both TRBC1 and TRBC2 were covered by a beta constant-region primer of two equimolar oligonucleotides. Four rounds of PCR amplified the ligated cDNA using nested alpha and beta constant-region primers plus SP2. Via MiXCR, TCRdb re-called the UMI-ligation and nested PCR reads, giving one row per CDR3 protein. This sample has 4,000 or so distinct CDR3 sequences, with roughly 5.5% found just once. What was sequenced was effector memory CD8+ T cells from blood. Subset specified: effector memory, CD45RA- CD27-. Receptors originate from a human donor in good health.

This clonotype rates as medium-sized. This chain uses TRBV7-2 with TRBJ2-5; 7 bases are shared with TRBD1. The V segment lost 5 bases and the J segment 4 bases; nucleotides outside the gene matches: 7. CDR3 length equals 14 residues. Germline CDR1 is SGHTA and CDR2 is FQGNSA. This CDR3 is CASSPTGTGETQYF. CDR3 nucleotides: TGTGCCAGCAGCCCGACAGGGACGGGAGAGACCCAGTACTTC. Full variable domain (missing parts from reference TRBV7-2 and TRBJ2-5): GAGVSQSPSNKVTEKGKDVELRCDPISGHTALYWYRQSLGQGLEFLIYFQGNSAPDKSGLPSDRFSAERTGGSVSTLTIQRTQQEDSAVYLCASSPTGTGETQYFGPGTRLLVL.

This clonotype showed up just a few times. The chain links TRBV28 to TRBJ1-1, with a weak D call TRBD1 (6 bases). The CDR3 is 13 residues long. Germline V gene sequence: CDR1 MDHEN, CDR2 SYDVKM. Trimming removed 2 bases from V and 10 bases from J, with 14 bases in between. CDR3 residues: CASSLGGQTRAFF. The CDR3, as DNA: TGTGCCAGCAGTTTAGGGGGGCAAACGAGAGCTTTCTTT.

This clonotype has at least ten counts. V and J are TRBV15 and TRBJ2-2; D may match TRBD1 or TRBD2 (5 bases each). The germline V gene has CDR1 LNHNV and CDR2 YYDKDF (reference sequence). The CDR3 contains 14 residues. Trimming stripped 5 bases from V and 7 bases from J, with 14 bases between. The CDR3 reads CATSGGQVSGELFF. CDR3 DNA: TGTGCCACCAGCGGAGGACAAGTGAGCGGGGAGCTGTTTTTT. Together with reference TRBV15 and TRBJ2-2, the CDR3 gives the full variable domain: DAMVIQNPRYQVTQFGKPVTLSCSQTLNHNVMYWYQQKSSQAPKLLFHYYDKDFNNEADTPDNFQSRRPNTSFCFLDIRSPGLGDTAMYLCATSGGQVSGELFFGEGSRLTVL.

V and J are TRBV20-1 and TRBJ2-3; D possibly corresponds to TRBD1 (6 bases). The CDR3 runs to 15 residues. Deletions cut 0 bases from V and 4 bases from J, with 14 bases between. CDR1 is DFQATT and CDR2 is SNEGSKA in the germline V gene (reference sequence). This CDR3 is CSARDQDSGPDTQYF. CDR3 DNA: TGCAGTGCTAGAGATCAGGACAGTGGGCCAGATACGCAGTATTTT.

This clonotype is large by share. This chain uses TRBV7-8 with TRBJ2-7, with TRBD1 identical over 8 bases. The germline CDR1 and CDR2 sequences are SGHVS and FQNEAQ. This CDR3 is 15 amino acids long. The junction had 9 bases not matched to a gene; V was cut back by 6 bases and J by 2 bases. DNA for the CDR3: TGTGCCAGCAGGCAGGACAGGGCGCCAACCTACGAGCAGTACTTC. It specifies CASRQDRAPTYEQYF.

This clonotype was counted many times. This chain uses TRBV6-1 with TRBJ2-1; the D gene is possibly TRBD1 (6 bases). The germline V and J ends were trimmed by 6 bases and 3 bases, with 12 bases remaining between them. Germline lookup yields CDR1 MNHNS and CDR2 SASEGT. The CDR3 is made up of 14 amino acids. CDR3 coding DNA: TGTGCCAGCAGGGACCGGGACATCTACAATGAGCAGTTCTTC. This sequence encodes CASRDRDIYNEQFF.

By sample fraction, this clonotype is large. The V call is TRBV7-6, the J call TRBJ1-6, with D unresolved. Trimming left V 5 bases short and J 7 bases short, with 12 bases between. The V gene's germline CDR1 is SGHVS and CDR2 FNYEAQ. CDR3 size: 14 residues. The CDR3 nucleotides are TGTGCCAGCAGCATACAAACGGGGAATTCACCCCTCCACTTT. This sequence encodes CASSIQTGNSPLHF.

The chain joins TRBV4-2 to TRBJ2-7, with 7 bases identical to TRBD1. Germline loops: CDR1 LGHNA, CDR2 YNFKEQ. This CDR3 is built from 16 residues. V gave up 1 base and J gave up 0 bases; unmatched junction bases: 6. The CDR3 nucleotides are TGTGCCAGCAGCCAAGCAACAGGGGATAGCTCCTACGAGCAGTACTTC. Translation: CASSQATGDSSYEQYF.

This clonotype was seen ten or more times. The chain employs TRBV5-4 and TRBJ2-5; 8 bases line up with TRBD2. In germline, CDR1 is SGHNT, CDR2 YYREEE (reference sequence). This CDR3 contains 18 residues. V lost 0 bases, J lost 0 bases, and 10 bases stayed unmatched. CDR3 bases: TGTGCCAGCAGCTTGGCGGCTAGCGGGCGCATGAACCAAGAGACCCAGTACTTC. It encodes CASSLAASGRMNQETQYF.

At least ten counts were recorded for this clonotype. The chain is built from TRBV4-2 and TRBJ2-2; 8 nucleotides agree with TRBD1. With V trimmed by 4 bases and J by 3 bases, 4 bases remained unmatched. The CDR3 loop spans 15 amino acids. Germline loops: CDR1 LGHNA, CDR2 YNFKEQ. The CDR3: CASSPPGQDTGELFF. Here the CDR3 DNA reads TGTGCCAGCAGCCCCCCGGGACAGGACACCGGGGAGCTGTTTTTT.

This clonotype came up many times. V and J are TRBV23-1 and TRBJ2-7, with 10 bases fitting TRBD1. TRBV23-1 is given ORF status, its function remaining uncertain. After removal of 3 bases from V and 5 bases from J, the junction contained 7 bases not matched to a gene. The CDR3 sequence is 15 residues long. The CDR3 loop reads CASSHPGTGVHEQYF. CDR3 DNA: TGCGCCAGCAGTCACCCCGGGACAGGGGTCCACGAGCAGTACTTC.

The chain joins TRBV29-1 to TRBJ2-7; D call uncertain. CDR3 length: 16 residues. Germline CDR1 and CDR2: SQVTM and ANQGSEA. V was trimmed by 4 bases and J by 0 bases, leaving 19 bases between them. The CDR3 bases are TGCAGCGTTGTCGACGTCTCAAACCGAGGCTCCTACGAGCAGTACTTC. Amino acid sequence: CSVVDVSNRGSYEQYF.

This clonotype was observed many times. In DNA, the CDR3 is TGTGCCAGCAGTTTATCTGGCGGAAGCACAGATACGCAGTATTTT. Its translation is CASSLSGGSTDTQYF. The J gene is TRBJ2-3, the V gene TRBV27; D is undetermined. The CDR3 sequence is 15 residues long. Per the germline V gene, CDR1 is MNHEY and CDR2 is SMNVEV (reference sequence). Trimming removed 0 bases from V and 0 bases from J, with 7 bases in between.

There are many counts of this clonotype. The chain employs TRBV6-6 and TRBJ2-4; 10 positions match TRBD1. CDR3 size: 14 residues. V lost 0 bases, J lost 13 bases, and 6 bases stayed unmatched. The germline V gene has CDR1 MNHNY and CDR2 SVGAGI (reference sequence). CDR3 DNA: TGTGCCAGCAGTTACTCCGTTGACAGGGGGCGACAGTACTTC. Translating gives CASSYSVDRGRQYF.

This clonotype was observed at least ten times. The chain links TRBV6-4 to TRBJ2-1; 10 bases align to TRBD2. The trim removed 0 bases at V and 4 bases at J, leaving 0 bases unmatched. The CDR3 spans 15 residues. CDR1 is MRHNA, CDR2 SNTAGT, per germline. CDR3 nucleotide sequence: TGTGCCAGCAGTGACTCGACTAGCGGGTACAATGAGCAGTTCTTC. The encoded protein is CASSDSTSGYNEQFF.

Comment on this clonotype: A much larger clone is a single base away; this may be a read error. The V call is TRBV13, the J call TRBJ2-7; D unresolved. This CDR3 region has 13 residues. CDR1 and CDR2 from the germline V gene are PRHDT and FYEKMQ (reference sequence). The CDR3 protein is CAGSLGQAYEQYF. The CDR3 region has the DNA TGTGCCGGCAGCTTAGGGCAAGCCTACGAGCAGTACTTC.

This clonotype is labeled as medium-sized. The chain carries TRBV6-5 and TRBJ2-3; TRBD2 matches at 8 bases. This CDR3 has 15 residues. With 6 bases clipped from V and 1 base from J, the junction kept 6 bases outside the gene matches. Germline assignment: CDR1 MNHEY and CDR2 SVGAGI. CDR3 coding DNA: TGTGCCAGCAGGCGAGGACTAGCAGGCACAGATACGCAGTATTTT. Its translation: CASRRGLAGTDTQYF.